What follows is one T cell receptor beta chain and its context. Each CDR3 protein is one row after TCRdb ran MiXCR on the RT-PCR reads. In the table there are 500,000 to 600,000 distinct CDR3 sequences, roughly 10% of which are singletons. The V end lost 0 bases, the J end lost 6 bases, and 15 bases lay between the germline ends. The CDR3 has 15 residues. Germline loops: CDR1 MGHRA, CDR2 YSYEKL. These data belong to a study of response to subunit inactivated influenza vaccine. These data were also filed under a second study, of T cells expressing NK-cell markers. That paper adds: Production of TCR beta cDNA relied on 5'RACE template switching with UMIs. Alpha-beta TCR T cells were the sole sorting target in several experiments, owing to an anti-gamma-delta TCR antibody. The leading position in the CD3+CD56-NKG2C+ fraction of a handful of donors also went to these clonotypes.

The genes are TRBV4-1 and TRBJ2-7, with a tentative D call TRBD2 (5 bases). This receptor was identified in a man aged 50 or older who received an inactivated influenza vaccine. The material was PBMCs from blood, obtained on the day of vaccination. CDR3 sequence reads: CASSQEGSGIGEQYF. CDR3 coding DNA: TGCGCCAGCAGCCAAGAAGGGAGCGGAATTGGCGAGCAGTACTTC.